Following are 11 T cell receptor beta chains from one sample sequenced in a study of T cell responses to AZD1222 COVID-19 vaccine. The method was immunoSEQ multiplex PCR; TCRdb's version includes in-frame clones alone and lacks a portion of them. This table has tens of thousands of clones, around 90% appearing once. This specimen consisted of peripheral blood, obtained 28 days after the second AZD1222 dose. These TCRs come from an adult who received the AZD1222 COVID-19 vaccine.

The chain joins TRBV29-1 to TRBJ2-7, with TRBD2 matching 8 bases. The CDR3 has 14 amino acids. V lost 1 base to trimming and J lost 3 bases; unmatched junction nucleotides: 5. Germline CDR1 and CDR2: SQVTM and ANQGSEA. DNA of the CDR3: TGCAGCGTTGAAGGGGTTACTAGCGGCTACGAGCAGTACTTC. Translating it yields CSVEGVTSGYEQYF.

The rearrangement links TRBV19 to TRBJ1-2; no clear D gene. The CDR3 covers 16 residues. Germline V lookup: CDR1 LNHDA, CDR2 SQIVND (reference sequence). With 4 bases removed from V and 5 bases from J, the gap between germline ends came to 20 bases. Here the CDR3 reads CASSTLSRGSLYGYTF. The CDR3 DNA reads TGTGCCAGTAGTACTCTGTCACGGGGATCTTTGTATGGCTACACCTTC.

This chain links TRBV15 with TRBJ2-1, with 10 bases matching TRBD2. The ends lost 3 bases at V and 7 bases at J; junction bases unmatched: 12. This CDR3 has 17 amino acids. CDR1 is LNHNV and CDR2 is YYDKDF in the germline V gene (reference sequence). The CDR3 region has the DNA TGTGCCACCAGCAGGGCAACCTTAGCGGGAGGAGGTAATGAGCAGTTCTTC. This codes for CATSRATLAGGGNEQFF.

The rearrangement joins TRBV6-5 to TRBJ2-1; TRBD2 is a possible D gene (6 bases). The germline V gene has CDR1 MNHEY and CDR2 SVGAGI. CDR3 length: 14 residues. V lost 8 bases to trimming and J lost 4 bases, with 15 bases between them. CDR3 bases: TGTGCCAGCCACCCTAGCGACCCGTACAATGAGCAGTTCTTC. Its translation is CASHPSDPYNEQFF.

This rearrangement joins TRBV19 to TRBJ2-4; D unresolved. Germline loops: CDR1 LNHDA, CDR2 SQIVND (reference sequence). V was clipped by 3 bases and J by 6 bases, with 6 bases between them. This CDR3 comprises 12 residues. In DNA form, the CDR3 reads TGTGCCAGTAGTATCGTAGCAAACATTCAGTACTTC. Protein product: CASSIVANIQYF.

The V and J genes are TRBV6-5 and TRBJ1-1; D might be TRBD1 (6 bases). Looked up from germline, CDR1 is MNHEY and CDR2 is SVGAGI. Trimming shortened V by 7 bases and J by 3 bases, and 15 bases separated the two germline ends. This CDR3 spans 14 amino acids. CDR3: CASTLSGEYTEAFF. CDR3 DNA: TGTGCCAGCACCCTATCAGGGGAGTACACTGAAGCTTTCTTT.

CDR3: CASSLAGGQGEAFF. The CDR3 DNA is TGTGCCAGCAGCTTGGCCGGAGGACAGGGAGAAGCTTTCTTT. This chain uses TRBV5-4 with TRBJ1-1, with 8 nucleotides matching TRBD1. This CDR3 has 14 residues. Germline V CDR1 and CDR2: SGHNT, YYREEE (reference sequence). The ends lost 0 bases at V and 8 bases at J; junction bases unmatched: 6.

The CDR3 sequence is CASSRGDRLGTQYF. The CDR3 DNA reads TGTGCCAGCAGCCGGGGGGACCGCTTGGGGACCCAGTACTTC. J is TRBJ2-5 and V is TRBV5-8; 7 bases map to TRBD2. V dropped 4 bases and J dropped 7; count of bases not matched to a gene: 10. The germline V gene encodes CDR1 SGHTS and CDR2 YDEGEE. The CDR3 consists of 14 residues.

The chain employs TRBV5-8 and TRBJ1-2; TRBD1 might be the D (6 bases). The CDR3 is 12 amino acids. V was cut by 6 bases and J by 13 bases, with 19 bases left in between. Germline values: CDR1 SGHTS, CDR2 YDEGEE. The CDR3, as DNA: TGTGCCAGCAACCTGCCGGGACATGGAAGCACCTTC. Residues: CASNLPGHGSTF.

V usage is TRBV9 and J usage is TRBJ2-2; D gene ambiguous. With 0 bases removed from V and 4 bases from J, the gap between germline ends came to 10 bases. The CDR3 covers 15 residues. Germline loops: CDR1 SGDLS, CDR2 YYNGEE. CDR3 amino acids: CASSVDSSFTGELFF. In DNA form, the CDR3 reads TGTGCCAGCAGCGTAGATTCCAGCTTCACCGGGGAGCTGTTTTTT.

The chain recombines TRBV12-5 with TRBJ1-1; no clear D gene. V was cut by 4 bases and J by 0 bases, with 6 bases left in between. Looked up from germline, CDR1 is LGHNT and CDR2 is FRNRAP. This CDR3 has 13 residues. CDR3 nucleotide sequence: TGTGCTAGTGGTTGGGCCATGAACACTGAAGCTTTCTTT. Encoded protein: CASGWAMNTEAFF.